The 9 T cell receptor beta chains below all came from one sample that was sequenced in a study of cytomegalovirus exposure and HLA in healthy donors. Primers for the PCR totalled 60 Vbeta and 13 Jbeta. Clones were read by immunoSEQ multiplex PCR, and TCRdb kept only the in-frame ones, dropping some. The sample table includes 150,000 to 200,000 clones. Sequenced: PBMCs. Receptors were obtained from a woman under 30 in good health and CMV-seropositive.

The chain carries TRBV7-9 and TRBJ1-1; no clear D. The germline V and J ends were trimmed by 5 bases and 3 bases, with 16 bases remaining between them. Germline CDR1 and CDR2: SEHNR and FQNEAQ (reference sequence). The CDR3 consists of 15 residues. DNA of the CDR3: TGTGCCAGCAGCATTACAGCCCCCGGGGACACTGAAGCTTTCTTT. It translates to CASSITAPGDTEAFF.

V and J are TRBV6-4 and TRBJ1-2; D gene ambiguous. With 5 bases removed from V and 4 bases from J, the gap between germline ends came to 8 bases. Germline assignment: CDR1 MRHNA and CDR2 SNTAGT. There are 12 residues in the CDR3. Written as DNA, the CDR3 is TGTGCCAGCAGTTCCACTTTCTATGGCTACACCTTC. This translates into CASSSTFYGYTF.

The V and J genes are TRBV5-6 and TRBJ2-7; 7 bases agree with TRBD1. Trimming removed 1 base from V and 6 bases from J; junction bases left unmatched: 4. Germline CDR1 SGHDT, CDR2 YYEEEE. The CDR3 length is 13 residues. The CDR3: CASSLRQGPEQYF. The CDR3, as DNA: TGTGCCAGCAGCTTGAGACAGGGCCCCGAGCAGTACTTC.

The V call is TRBV5-5, the J call TRBJ1-4; D may be TRBD1 (5 bases). CDR1 and CDR2 (germline): SGHKS, YYEKEE (reference sequence). V was pared by 2 bases and J by 5 bases, with 10 bases between. The CDR3 totals 14 residues. This chain's CDR3 is CASSFGRGNEKLFF. In DNA, the CDR3 is TGTGCCAGCAGCTTTGGACGGGGGAATGAAAAACTGTTTTTT. The full variable domain, rest sourced from reference TRBV5-5 and TRBJ1-4, is DAGVTQSPTHLIKTRGQQVTLRCSPISGHKSVSWYQQVLGQGPQFIFQYYEKEERGRGNFPDRFSARQFPNYSSELNVNALLLGDSALYLCASSFGRGNEKLFFGSGTQLSVL.

The rearrangement joins TRBV5-6 to TRBJ1-1; possibly TRBD1 for D (5 bases). V lost 4 bases to trimming and J lost 8 bases, with 12 bases between them. Germline V lookup: CDR1 SGHDT, CDR2 YYEEEE. This CDR3 spans 12 amino acids. CDR3 protein: CASSVWRGEAFF. CDR3 bases: TGTGCCAGCAGCGTTTGGCGGGGGGAAGCTTTCTTT.

This rearrangement joins TRBV27 to TRBJ1-1, with 8 bases identical to TRBD1. Germline assignment: CDR1 MNHEY and CDR2 SMNVEV (reference sequence). The ends lost 3 bases at V and 3 bases at J; junction bases unmatched: 12. The CDR3 contains 17 residues. The CDR3 loop is CASSFVQGAYRDTEAFF. In DNA form, the CDR3 reads TGTGCCAGCAGTTTTGTCCAGGGGGCTTATCGGGACACTGAAGCTTTCTTT.

This chain uses TRBV5-4 with TRBJ2-5; D gene uncertain. The CDR3 extends over 13 amino acids. Germline CDR1 and CDR2: SGHNT and YYREEE (reference sequence). Trimming took off 2 bases at V and 2 bases at J, with 7 bases between the two ends. CDR3 nucleotides: TGTGCCAGCAGCTTCGCAGTTCAAGAGACCCAGTACTTC. This sequence encodes CASSFAVQETQYF.

The chain recombines TRBV5-1 with TRBJ2-3, with D perhaps matching TRBD2 (5 bases). The germline V and J ends were trimmed by 2 bases and 0 bases, with 16 bases remaining between them. The CDR3 has 17 residues. Germline values: CDR1 SGHRS, CDR2 YFSETQ. As DNA, the CDR3 is TGCGCCAGCAGCTTAAGAATGCTGACGGGAAGCACAGATACGCAGTATTTT. This sequence encodes CASSLRMLTGSTDTQYF.

The chain links TRBV10-3 to TRBJ2-1; D is undetermined. The CDR3 runs to 13 residues. The germline V gene has CDR1 ENHRY and CDR2 SYGVKD. V was shortened by 11 bases and J by 6 bases, with 17 bases between the two germline ends. The CDR3: CASQVVSSNEQFF. The CDR3 coding sequence is TGTGCCTCCCAGGTAGTATCCAGCAATGAGCAGTTCTTC.